This T cell receptor (beta chain) was identified during a study of cytomegalovirus exposure and HLA in healthy donors. Study-level results: When the data were analyzed later, several of the most significant clusters appeared to be linked to common viral pathogens. Associated with cytomegalovirus, according to the listing, were 170 or so TCR beta chains. The classifier was said to identify cytomegalovirus status with high specificity and sensitivity. TRBV6-2, TRBV6-3 and other indistinguishable V segments were excluded.

A multiplex PCR was run with 60 Vbeta primers and 13 Jbeta primers. Clones were read by immunoSEQ multiplex PCR, and TCRdb kept only the in-frame ones, dropping some. The sample records 90,000 to 150,000 clones, 15% to 19% being singletons. There are a few counts of this clone. Its specificity is unknown. V shed 4 bases, J shed 6 bases, and the junction held 15 bases outside the gene matches. CDR1 SGHNT and CDR2 YYREEE come from the germline V gene (reference sequence). The CDR3 loop spans 18 amino acids. This TCR derives from a woman under 30 in good health and CMV-seronegative. The chain employs TRBV5-4 and TRBJ1-4, with 10 bases identical to TRBD1. The specimen sequenced was PBMCs. The CDR3 loop reads CASSPEPGQGWPYEKLFF. CDR3 coding DNA: TGTGCCAGCAGCCCGGAACCGGGACAGGGGTGGCCATATGAAAAACTGTTTTTT.